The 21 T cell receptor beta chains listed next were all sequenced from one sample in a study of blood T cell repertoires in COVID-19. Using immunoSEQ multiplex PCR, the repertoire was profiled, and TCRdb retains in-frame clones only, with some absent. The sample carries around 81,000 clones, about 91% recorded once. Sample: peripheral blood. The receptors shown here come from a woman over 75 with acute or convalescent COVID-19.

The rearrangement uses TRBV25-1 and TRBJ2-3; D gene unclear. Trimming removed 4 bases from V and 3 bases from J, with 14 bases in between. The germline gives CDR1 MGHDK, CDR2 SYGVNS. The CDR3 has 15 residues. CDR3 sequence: CASSGWRELTDTQYF. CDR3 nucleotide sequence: TGTGCCAGCAGTGGCTGGAGAGAGCTTACAGATACGCAGTATTTT.

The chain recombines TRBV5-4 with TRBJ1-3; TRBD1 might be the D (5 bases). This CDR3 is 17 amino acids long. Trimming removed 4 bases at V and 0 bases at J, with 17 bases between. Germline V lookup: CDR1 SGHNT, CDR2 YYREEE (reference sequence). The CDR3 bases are TGTGCCAGCAGCCGAAGCGGGGCGTCGAGCTCTGGAAACACCATATATTTT. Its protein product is CASSRSGASSSGNTIYF.

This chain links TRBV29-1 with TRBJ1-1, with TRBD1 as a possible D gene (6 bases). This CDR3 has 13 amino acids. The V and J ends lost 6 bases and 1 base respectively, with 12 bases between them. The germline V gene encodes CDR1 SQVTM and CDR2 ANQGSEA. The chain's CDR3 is CSVPGTQNTEAFF. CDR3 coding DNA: TGCAGCGTCCCCGGGACACAGAACACTGAAGCTTTCTTT. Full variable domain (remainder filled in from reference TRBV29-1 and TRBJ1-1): SAVISQKPSRDICQRGTSLTIQCQVDSQVTMMFWYRQQPGQSLTLIATANQGSEATYESGFVIDKFPISRPNLTFSTLTVSNMSPEDSSIYLCSVPGTQNTEAFFGQGTRLTVV.

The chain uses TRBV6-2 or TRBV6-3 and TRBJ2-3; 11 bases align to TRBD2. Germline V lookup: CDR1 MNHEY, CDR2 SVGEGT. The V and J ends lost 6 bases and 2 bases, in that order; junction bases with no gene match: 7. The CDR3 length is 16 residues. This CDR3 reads CASSPLTSGDTDTQYF. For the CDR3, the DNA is TGTGCCAGCAGCCCTCTGACTAGCGGGGACACAGATACGCAGTATTTT.

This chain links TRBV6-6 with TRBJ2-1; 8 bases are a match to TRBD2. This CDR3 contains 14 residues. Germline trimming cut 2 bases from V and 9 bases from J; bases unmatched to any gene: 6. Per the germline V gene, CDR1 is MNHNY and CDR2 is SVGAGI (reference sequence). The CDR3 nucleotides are TGTGCCAGCAGTTACCCCTCTCTAGCGGGTGAGCAGTTCTTC. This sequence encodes CASSYPSLAGEQFF.

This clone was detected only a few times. CDR3 loop: CASSELAGSSRELFF. CDR3 nucleotides: TGTGCCAGCAGTGAACTAGCGGGGTCCTCCAGGGAGCTGTTTTTT. The V call is TRBV2, the J call TRBJ2-2, with 9 bases matching TRBD2. Unmatched junction bases numbered 7, after V lost 2 bases and J lost 9 bases. Germline CDR1 SNHLY, CDR2 FYNNEI. CDR3 length: 15 amino acids.

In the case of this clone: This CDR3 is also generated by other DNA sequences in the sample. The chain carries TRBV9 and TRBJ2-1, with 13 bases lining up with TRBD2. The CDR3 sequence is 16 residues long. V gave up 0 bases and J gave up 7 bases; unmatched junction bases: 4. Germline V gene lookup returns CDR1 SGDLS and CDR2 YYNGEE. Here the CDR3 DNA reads TGTGCCAGCAGCGTAGAACTAGCGGGGGGGTGGAATGAGCAGTTCTTC. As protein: CASSVELAGGWNEQFF.

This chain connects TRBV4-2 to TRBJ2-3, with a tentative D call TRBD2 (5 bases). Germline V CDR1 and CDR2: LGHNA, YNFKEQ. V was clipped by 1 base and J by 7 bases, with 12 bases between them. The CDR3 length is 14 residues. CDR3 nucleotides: TGTGCCAGCAGCCAAGGGTCGGGAAGCAATACGCAGTATTTT. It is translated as CASSQGSGSNTQYF.

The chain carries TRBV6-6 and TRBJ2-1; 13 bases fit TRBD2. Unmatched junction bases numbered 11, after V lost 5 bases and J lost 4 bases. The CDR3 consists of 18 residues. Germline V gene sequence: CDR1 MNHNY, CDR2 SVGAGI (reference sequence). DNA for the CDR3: TGTGCCAGCAGTCGGGTCCCGGGACTAGCGGGGCAATACAATGAGCAGTTCTTC. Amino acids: CASSRVPGLAGQYNEQFF.

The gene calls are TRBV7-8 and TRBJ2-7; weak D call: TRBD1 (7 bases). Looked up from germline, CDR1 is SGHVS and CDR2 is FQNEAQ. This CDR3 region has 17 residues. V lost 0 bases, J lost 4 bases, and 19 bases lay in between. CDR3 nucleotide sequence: TGTGCCAGCAGCTTAGCTCTACGGGAGACAGGGCGTTACGAGCAGTACTTC. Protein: CASSLALRETGRYEQYF.

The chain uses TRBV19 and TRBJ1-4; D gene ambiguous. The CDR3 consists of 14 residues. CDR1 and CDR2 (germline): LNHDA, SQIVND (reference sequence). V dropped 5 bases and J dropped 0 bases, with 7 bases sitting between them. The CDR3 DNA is TGTGCCAGTAGTCGGAGTGCAACTAATGAAAAACTGTTTTTT. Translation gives CASSRSATNEKLFF. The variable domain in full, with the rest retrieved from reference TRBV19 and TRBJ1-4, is DGGITQSPKYLFRKEGQNVTLSCEQNLNHDAMYWYRQDPGQGLRLIYYSQIVNDFQKGDIAEGYSVSREKKESFPLTVTSAQKNPTAFYLCASSRSATNEKLFFGSGTQLSVL.

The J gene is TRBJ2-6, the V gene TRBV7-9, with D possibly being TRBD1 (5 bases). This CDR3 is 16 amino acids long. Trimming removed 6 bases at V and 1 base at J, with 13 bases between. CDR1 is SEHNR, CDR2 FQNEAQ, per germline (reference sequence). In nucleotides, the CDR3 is TGTGCCAGCAGTTCTTCAGGGTTTTCTGGGGCCAACGTCCTGACTTTC. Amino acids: CASSSSGFSGANVLTF.

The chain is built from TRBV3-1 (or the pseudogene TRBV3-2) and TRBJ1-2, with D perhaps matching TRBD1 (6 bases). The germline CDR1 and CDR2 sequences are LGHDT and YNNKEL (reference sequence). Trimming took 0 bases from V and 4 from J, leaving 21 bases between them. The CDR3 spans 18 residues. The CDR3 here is CASSQECQGRVFFYGYTF. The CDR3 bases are TGTGCCAGCAGCCAAGAATGTCAGGGGCGAGTTTTTTTCTATGGCTACACCTTC.

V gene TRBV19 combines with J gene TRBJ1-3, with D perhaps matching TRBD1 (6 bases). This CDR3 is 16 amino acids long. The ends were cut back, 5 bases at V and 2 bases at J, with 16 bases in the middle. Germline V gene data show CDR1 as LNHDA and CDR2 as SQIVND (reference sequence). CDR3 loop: CASSLTDRQAGNTIYF. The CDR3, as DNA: TGTGCCAGTAGTCTAACCGACAGACAGGCTGGAAACACCATATATTTT. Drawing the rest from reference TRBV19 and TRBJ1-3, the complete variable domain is DGGITQSPKYLFRKEGQNVTLSCEQNLNHDAMYWYRQDPGQGLRLIYYSQIVNDFQKGDIAEGYSVSREKKESFPLTVTSAQKNPTAFYLCASSLTDRQAGNTIYFGEGSWLTVV.

CDR3 region: CASSSRGLGSPLHF. CDR3 nucleotide sequence: TGTGCCAGCAGCTCCAGGGGGCTGGGCTCACCCCTCCACTTT. The chain joins TRBV7-2 to TRBJ1-6, with 8 positions matching TRBD1. The germline gives CDR1 SGHTA, CDR2 FQGNSA. The CDR3 is made up of 14 amino acids. V trimming: 4 bases; J trimming: 10 bases; junction bases outside the gene matches: 6.

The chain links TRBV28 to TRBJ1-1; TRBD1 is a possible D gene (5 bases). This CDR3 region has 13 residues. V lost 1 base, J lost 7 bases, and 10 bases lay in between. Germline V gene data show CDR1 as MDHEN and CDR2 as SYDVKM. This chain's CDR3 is CASSLSGIGEAFF. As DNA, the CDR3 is TGTGCCAGCAGTTTATCAGGGATAGGTGAAGCTTTCTTT.

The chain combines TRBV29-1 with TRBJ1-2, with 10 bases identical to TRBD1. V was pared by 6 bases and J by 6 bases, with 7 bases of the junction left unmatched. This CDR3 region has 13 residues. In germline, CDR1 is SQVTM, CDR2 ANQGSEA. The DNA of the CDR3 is TGCAGCGTGACCCCTGGGACAGGGGATGGCTACACCTTC. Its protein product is CSVTPGTGDGYTF.

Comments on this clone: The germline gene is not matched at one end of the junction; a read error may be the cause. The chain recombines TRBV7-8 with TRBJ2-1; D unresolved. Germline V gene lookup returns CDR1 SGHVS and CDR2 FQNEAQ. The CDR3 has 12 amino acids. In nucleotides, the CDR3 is TGTGCCAGCAGCTCCCCTAGTGCCTCCTTCATCTTC. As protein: CASSSPSASFIF.

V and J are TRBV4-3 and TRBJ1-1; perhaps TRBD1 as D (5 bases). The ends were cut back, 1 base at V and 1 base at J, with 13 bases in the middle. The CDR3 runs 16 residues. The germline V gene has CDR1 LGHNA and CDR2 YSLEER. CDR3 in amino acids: CASSQAWPGENTEAFF. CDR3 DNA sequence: TGCGCCAGCAGCCAAGCCTGGCCGGGGGAGAACACTGAAGCTTTCTTT.

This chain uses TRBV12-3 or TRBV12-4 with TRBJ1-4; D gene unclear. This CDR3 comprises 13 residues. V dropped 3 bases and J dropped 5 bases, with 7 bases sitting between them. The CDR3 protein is CASSLAKNEKLFF. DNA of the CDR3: TGTGCCAGCAGTTTGGCAAAGAATGAAAAACTGTTTTTT.

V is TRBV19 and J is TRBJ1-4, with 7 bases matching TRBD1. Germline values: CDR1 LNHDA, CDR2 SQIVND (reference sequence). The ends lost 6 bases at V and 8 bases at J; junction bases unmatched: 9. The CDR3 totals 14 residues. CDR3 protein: CASSGQANSEKLFF. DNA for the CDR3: TGTGCCAGTAGCGGACAGGCCAACTCCGAAAAACTGTTTTTT.